One and the same sample provided the 27 T cell receptor beta chains below, sequenced in a study of type 1 regulatory T cells. TCRdb called the reads again in MiXCR, with one record for every CDR3 protein. The data contain more than 60,000 distinct CDR3 sequences, around 49% of them singletons. These TCRs' antigens remain unknown. Specimen: cultured non-Tr1 T cells, either the whole culture or a sorted T cell fraction (not recorded which). These receptors came from a human donor in good health.

V and J are TRBV20-1 and TRBJ2-3; 11 bases agree with TRBD1. The CDR3 is made up of 15 amino acids. V dropped 0 bases and J dropped 4; count of bases not matched to a gene: 3. Germline CDR1 DFQATT, CDR2 SNEGSKA (reference sequence). CDR3 DNA: TGCAGTGCTAGAGATGAGGGACAGGGGGCAGATACGCAGTATTTT. Translating it yields CSARDEGQGADTQYF.

The chain has TRBV7-9 and TRBJ1-1; D gene unclear. CDR1 and CDR2 (germline): SEHNR, FQNEAQ (reference sequence). The V end was cut by 5 bases, the J end by 5 bases, with 6 bases between. CDR3 length equals 11 residues. The CDR3 reads CASSVETEAFF. DNA of the CDR3: TGTGCCAGCAGCGTGGAAACTGAAGCTTTCTTT.

The chain couples TRBV2 to TRBJ1-1; 7 nucleotides line up with TRBD1. CDR1 SNHLY and CDR2 FYNNEI come from the germline V gene. The V gene end was trimmed by 6 bases and the J gene end by 1 base; junction bases not matched to a gene: 5. This CDR3 contains 14 residues. CDR3 sequence reads: CASREDRRNTEAFF. CDR3 nucleotides: TGTGCCAGCAGAGAGGACAGGAGGAACACTGAAGCTTTCTTT.

The V gene is TRBV5-1, the J gene TRBJ2-2, with 9 bases that match TRBD1. The CDR3 contains 17 residues. V lost 0 bases, J lost 2 bases, and 5 bases stayed unmatched. Germline CDR1 and CDR2: SGHRS and YFSETQ. DNA of the CDR3: TGCGCCAGCAGCTTGGTAGGGACAGGGAGTAACACCGGGGAGCTGTTTTTT. Translated: CASSLVGTGSNTGELFF.

CDR3 bases: TGTGCCAGCAGCCAAGATCCCGGACAGGGTTTGGATACGCAGTATTTT. It codes for CASSQDPGQGLDTQYF. The chain links TRBV3-1 to TRBJ2-3; 8 bases fit TRBD1. The CDR3 is 16 amino acids. Per the germline V gene, CDR1 is LGHDT and CDR2 is YNNKEL (reference sequence). With 0 bases clipped from V and 6 bases from J, the junction kept 8 bases outside the gene matches.

With regard to this clonotype: One junction end disagrees with the germline gene, perhaps due to a read error. The CDR3 DNA reads TGTGCCAGCAGTGAAGGTAGGACAGGCCACCGCCAGTTT. Translation: CASSEGRTGHRQF. This chain joins TRBV6-1 and TRBJ1-1, with 7 positions matching TRBD1. The CDR3 consists of 13 residues. Looked up from germline, CDR1 is MNHNS and CDR2 is SASEGT.

To note about this clonotype: An end of the junction differs from the germline gene, which may be a read error. The chain links TRBV3-1 to TRBJ2-5; 11 positions match TRBD2. Germline V gene sequence: CDR1 LGHDT, CDR2 YNNKEL (reference sequence). CDR3 length: 16 residues. DNA for the CDR3: TGTGCCAGCAGCCAAGATTTTGGATTAGCGGGGGGGCGGCCCTTCTTC. Amino acid sequence: CASSQDFGLAGGRPFF.

The V call is TRBV9, the J call TRBJ2-3, with D unresolved. Germline CDR1 reads SGDLS; CDR2 reads YYNGEE. CDR3 size: 14 residues. The V end lost 0 bases, the J end lost 6 bases, and 11 bases lay between the germline ends. CDR3 sequence: CASSVEDWHDTQYF. The CDR3 DNA reads TGTGCCAGCAGCGTAGAGGATTGGCACGATACGCAGTATTTT. The complete variable domain, with remaining parts taken from reference TRBV9 and TRBJ2-3, reads DSGVTQTPKHLITATGQRVTLRCSPRSGDLSVYWYQQSLDQGLQFLIQYYNGEERAKGNILERFSAQQFPDLHSELNLSSLELGDSALYFCASSVEDWHDTQYFGPGTRLTVL.

The chain employs TRBV6-1 and TRBJ1-1; D unclear. The germline V gene encodes CDR1 MNHNS and CDR2 SASEGT. Between the trimmed V and J ends, which lost 7 bases and 10 bases, there was a span of 16 bases. The CDR3 extends over 12 amino acids. The CDR3 DNA reads TGTGCCAGCAAGGACCCCCTCGAATCAGCTTTCTTT. This translates into CASKDPLESAFF.

This clonotype came up once. One end of the junction is discordant with germline, which a read error may explain. J is TRBJ1-2 and V is TRBV25-1, with D unresolved. Germline V gene lookup returns CDR1 MGHDK and CDR2 SYGVNS. The CDR3 spans 11 residues. The CDR3 spells CAGSSNYGYTF. The CDR3 bases are TGTGCCGGCAGTTCTAACTATGGCTACACCTTC.

This clonotype was counted between two and nine times. The rearrangement joins TRBV12-3 or TRBV12-4 to TRBJ2-2, with a possible D match to TRBD2 (6 bases). The germline V and J ends were trimmed by 6 bases and 6 bases, with 17 bases remaining between them. This CDR3 comprises 15 residues. This chain's CDR3 is CASSGPRRAAGELFF. The CDR3 DNA follows: TGTGCCAGCAGCGGCCCAAGGAGGGCAGCCGGGGAGCTGTTTTTT.

The CDR3 loop is CASSLRQGSIEAFF. The CDR3 DNA follows: TGTGCCAGCAGTCTTCGACAGGGTAGCATTGAAGCTTTCTTT. The chain uses TRBV27 and TRBJ1-1, with 7 bases fitting TRBD1. The length of the CDR3 is 14 residues. The germline gives CDR1 MNHEY, CDR2 SMNVEV (reference sequence). The ends lost 5 bases at V and 7 bases at J; junction bases unmatched: 10.

V usage is TRBV10-3 and J usage is TRBJ2-6; 8 nucleotides agree with TRBD2. The CDR3 runs 17 residues. The junction had 12 bases not matched to a gene; V was cut back by 11 bases and J by 0 bases. Germline V CDR1 and CDR2: ENHRY, SYGVKD. The CDR3 DNA follows: TGTGCCTCTGGGGGTAGCGGGGCTTTCTCTGGGGCCAACGTCCTGACTTTC. Translated, it gives CASGGSGAFSGANVLTF.

The chain is built from TRBV7-9 and TRBJ2-5; 8 bases match TRBD2. V lost 5 bases to trimming and J lost 3 bases; unmatched junction nucleotides: 5. The germline V gene encodes CDR1 SEHNR and CDR2 FQNEAQ (reference sequence). The CDR3 is 14 amino acids. The DNA of the CDR3 is TGTGCCAGCAGCCCCGGGGGGGCGAAAGAGACCCAGTACTTC. Translated: CASSPGGAKETQYF.

This clonotype came up once. A junction boundary mismatches the germline segment, possibly from a read error. The J gene is TRBJ2-5, the V gene TRBV12-3 or TRBV12-4, with TRBD1 as a possible D gene (5 bases). The CDR3 is 12 amino acids. The CDR3 reads CASSPQGYEQDF. CDR3 DNA sequence: TGTGCCAGCAGTCCTCAGGGTTACGAGCAGGACTTC.

This clonotype was counted between two and nine times. The rearrangement links TRBV6-6 to TRBJ1-4; TRBD1 is a possible D gene (6 bases). V gave up 5 bases and J gave up 8 bases, with 15 bases separating them. This CDR3 contains 14 residues. The germline CDR1 and CDR2 sequences are MNHNY and SVGAGI (reference sequence). CDR3 loop: CASSHGQTREKLFF. As DNA, the CDR3 is TGTGCCAGCAGTCATGGACAGACAAGGGAAAAACTGTTTTTT.

The J gene is TRBJ2-2, the V gene TRBV10-3; 9 bases align to TRBD1. The CDR3 contains 15 residues. V dropped 10 bases and J dropped 0; count of bases not matched to a gene: 6. Germline CDR1 reads ENHRY; CDR2 reads SYGVKD. The CDR3 coding sequence is TGTGCCACGCGACAGGGGGATACGAACACCGGGGAGCTGTTTTTT. Translating it yields CATRQGDTNTGELFF.

The V gene is TRBV5-1, the J gene TRBJ1-1; TRBD1 aligns across 7 bases. Germline V CDR1 and CDR2: SGHRS, YFSETQ. The CDR3 runs 16 residues. The J segment lost 2 bases and the V segment lost 0 bases, leaving 7 bases of the junction unmatched. In nucleotides, the CDR3 is TGCGCCAGCAGCTTGGCGCCAGGGGGGGGAAACACTGAAGCTTTCTTT. This codes for CASSLAPGGGNTEAFF. Together with reference TRBV5-1 and TRBJ1-1, the CDR3 gives the full variable domain: KAGVTQTPRYLIKTRGQQVTLSCSPISGHRSVSWYQQTPGQGLQFLFEYFSETQRNKGNFPGRFSGRQFSNSRSEMNVSTLELGDSALYLCASSLAPGGGNTEAFFGQGTRLTVV.

This chain uses TRBV7-2 with TRBJ2-2, with D possibly matching TRBD2 (5 bases). Germline V gene data show CDR1 as SGHTA and CDR2 as FQGNSA. CDR3 length: 15 residues. V was shortened by 5 bases and J by 0 bases, with 10 bases between the two germline ends. CDR3 residues: CASSREGPNTGELFF. In nucleotides, the CDR3 is TGTGCCAGCAGCCGGGAAGGACCGAACACCGGGGAGCTGTTTTTT.

This CDR3 reads CASSQGGTGGIYDGYTF. In DNA form, the CDR3 reads TGTGCCAGCAGCCAAGGAGGGACAGGGGGAATTTATGATGGCTACACCTTC. This rearrangement joins TRBV3-1 to TRBJ1-2; 11 bases agree with TRBD1. CDR3 length: 17 residues. Germline trimming cut 1 base from V and 6 bases from J; bases unmatched to any gene: 10. The germline V gene encodes CDR1 LGHDT and CDR2 YNNKEL (reference sequence).

The chain carries TRBV7-2 and TRBJ2-5, with no clear D. V was clipped by 1 base and J by 6 bases, with 15 bases between them. Germline V gene lookup returns CDR1 SGHTA and CDR2 FQGNSA. The CDR3 extends over 15 amino acids. The CDR3 region is CASSLERGYEQTQYF. The CDR3 nucleotides read TGTGCCAGCAGCTTAGAGAGAGGCTACGAGCAGACCCAGTACTTC.

The chain joins TRBV30 to TRBJ2-7; maybe TRBD1 (6 bases). Per the germline V gene, CDR1 is GTSNPN and CDR2 is SVGIG (reference sequence). The V gene lost 5 bases and the J gene lost 0 bases, with 14 bases spanning the gap. The CDR3 is made up of 14 amino acids. CDR3 loop: CAWEGHLSSYEQYF. Here the CDR3 DNA reads TGTGCCTGGGAGGGACATCTGAGCTCCTACGAGCAGTACTTC.

Only a few counts were recorded for this clonotype. This rearrangement joins TRBV28 to TRBJ1-1, with 7 bases lining up with TRBD1. From germline, CDR1 is MDHEN and CDR2 SYDVKM. V shed 8 bases and J 1 base; nucleotides not matched to a gene: 4. The CDR3 contains 13 residues. CDR3 loop: CASHRQGNTEAFF. CDR3 nucleotide sequence: TGTGCCAGCCACCGACAGGGGAACACTGAAGCTTTCTTT.

The rearrangement joins TRBV12-3 or TRBV12-4 to TRBJ2-3; no definite D call. This CDR3 contains 16 residues. Trimming left V 0 bases short and J 0 bases short, with 10 bases between. The CDR3 protein is CASSLARRTSTDTQYF. The CDR3 coding sequence is TGTGCCAGCAGTTTAGCCAGGCGGACGAGCACAGATACGCAGTATTTT.

This clonotype is judged medium-sized. The chain employs TRBV5-1 and TRBJ1-1; 7 positions agree with TRBD1. After removal of 5 bases from V and 0 bases from J, the junction contained 10 bases not matched to a gene. The CDR3 runs 16 residues. In germline, CDR1 is SGHRS, CDR2 YFSETQ. The CDR3 bases are TGCGCCAGCAGAAGGAGGACAGGATCCATGAACACTGAAGCTTTCTTT. Its protein product is CASRRRTGSMNTEAFF.

This clonotype occurred a few times. The chain combines TRBV5-1 with TRBJ2-1; 10 bases fit TRBD2. Germline lookup yields CDR1 SGHRS and CDR2 YFSETQ. J was trimmed by 8 bases and V by 1 base; bases with no gene match: 12. CDR3 length: 17 residues. DNA of the CDR3: TGCGCCAGCAGCTTGTGGAAGCGGGGGGGCCTTGTATATGAGCAGTTCTTC. It translates to CASSLWKRGGLVYEQFF.

The gene calls are TRBV20-1 and TRBJ1-5; D uncertain. V lost 3 bases, J lost 5 bases, and 17 bases lay in between. The CDR3 loop spans 15 amino acids. Germline V gene data show CDR1 as DFQATT and CDR2 as SNEGSKA (reference sequence). The CDR3 spells CSARWGVGNDQPQHF. The CDR3 DNA reads as TGCAGTGCTAGGTGGGGAGTTGGAAATGATCAGCCCCAGCATTTT.